This record covers a single T cell receptor (beta chain). What it binds is not known. Germline values: CDR1 SEHNR, CDR2 FQNEAQ (reference sequence). V trimming: 6 bases; J trimming: 2 bases; junction bases outside the gene matches: 6. The CDR3 length is 15 residues. These data come from a study of shared clonotypes between healthy human individuals. Findings of the study overall: Memory subsets generally showed lower estimated richness than naive subsets.

Naive CD8 cells lacked CD45RO and underwent positive selection for CCR7, leaving out terminally differentiated effector memory CD45RA+ cells. For every subset, genomic DNA was evenly distributed across several immunoSEQ plates. The method was immunoSEQ multiplex PCR; TCRdb's version includes in-frame clones alone and lacks a portion of them. This repertoire shows millions of clones, roughly 94% found once; its top ten account for more than 0.95%. V usage is TRBV7-9 and J usage is TRBJ2-7; 11 bases match TRBD2. The TCR was taken from a young man in good health. The specimen was naive CD8+ T cells sorted from blood. CDR3 bases: TGTGCCAGCAGTCCACCGACTAGCGGGGCCTACGAGCAGTACTTC. It is translated as CASSPPTSGAYEQYF.